This TCR beta chain is from a study of blood T cell repertoires in COVID-19. Per the germline V gene, CDR1 is SGHTA and CDR2 is FQGNSA. The CDR3 runs to 17 residues. V lost 0 bases, J lost 1 base, and 6 bases stayed unmatched. Method: immunoSEQ multiplex PCR; TCRdb's copy keeps in-frame clones and lacks some. Of roughly 300,000 clones listed, more than 75% are singletons. The chain combines TRBV7-2 with TRBJ2-5; 9 positions match TRBD2. This clonotype originated in a woman in her twenties or thirties who had recovered from COVID-19. The source material was PBMCs or T cells enriched from blood (not recorded which). The CDR3 sequence is CASSLASRGGVQETQYF. Here the CDR3 DNA reads TGTGCCAGCAGCTTAGCCTCGCGGGGGGGCGTCCAAGAGACCCAGTACTTC.